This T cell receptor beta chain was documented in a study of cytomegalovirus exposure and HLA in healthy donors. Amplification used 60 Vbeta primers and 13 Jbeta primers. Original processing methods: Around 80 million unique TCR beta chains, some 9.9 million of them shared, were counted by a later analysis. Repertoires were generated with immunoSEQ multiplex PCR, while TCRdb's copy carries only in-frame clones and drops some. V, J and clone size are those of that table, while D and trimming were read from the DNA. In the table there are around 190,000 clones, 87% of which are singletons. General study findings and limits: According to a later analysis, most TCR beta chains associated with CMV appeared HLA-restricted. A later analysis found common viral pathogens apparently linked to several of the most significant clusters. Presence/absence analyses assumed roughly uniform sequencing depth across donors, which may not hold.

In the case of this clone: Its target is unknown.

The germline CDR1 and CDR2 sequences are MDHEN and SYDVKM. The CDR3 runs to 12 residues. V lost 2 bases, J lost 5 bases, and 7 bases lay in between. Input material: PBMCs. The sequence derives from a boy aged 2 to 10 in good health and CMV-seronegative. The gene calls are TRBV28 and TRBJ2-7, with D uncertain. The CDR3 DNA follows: TGTGCCAGCAGTTTAGGCAGTAACGAGCAGTACTTC. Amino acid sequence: CASSLGSNEQYF.